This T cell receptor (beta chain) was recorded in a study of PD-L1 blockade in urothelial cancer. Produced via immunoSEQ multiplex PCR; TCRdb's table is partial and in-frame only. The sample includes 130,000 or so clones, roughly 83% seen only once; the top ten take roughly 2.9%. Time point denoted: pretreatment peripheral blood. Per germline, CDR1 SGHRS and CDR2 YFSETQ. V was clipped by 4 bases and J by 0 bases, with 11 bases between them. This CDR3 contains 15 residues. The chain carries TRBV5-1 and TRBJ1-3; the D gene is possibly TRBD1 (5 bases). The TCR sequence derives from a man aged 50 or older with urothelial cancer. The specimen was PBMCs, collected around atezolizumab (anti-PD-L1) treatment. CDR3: CASSVDSVSGNTIYF. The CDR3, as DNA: TGCGCCAGCAGCGTAGACAGCGTCTCTGGAAACACCATATATTTT.